These 7 T cell receptor beta chains were all obtained from the same sample, sequenced in a study of shared clonotypes between healthy human individuals. Some clones are missing from TCRdb's copy, which holds only in-frame ones; the method was immunoSEQ multiplex PCR. The sample records some 690,000 clones, around 90% being singletons. The specimen was memory CD8+ T cells from PBMCs. This sample's subset: CD45RO+ cells pooled with CCR7-negative TemRA cells. These receptors were obtained from a man aged 18 to 29 in good health. Some clones in this sample may be carry-over from other donors' samples.

The chain links TRBV4-1 to TRBJ1-1; tentatively, D is TRBD1 (5 bases). This CDR3 has 14 amino acids. Germline loops: CDR1 MGHRA, CDR2 YSYEKL. The germline V and J ends were trimmed by 0 bases and 5 bases, with 10 bases remaining between them. The CDR3 DNA sequence: TGCGCCAGCAGCCAAGAGGAGGGGAGAACTGAAGCTTTCTTT. Protein: CASSQEEGRTEAFF.

Of note for this clone: Other DNA sequences in the sample encode the same CDR3. The chain recombines TRBV27 with TRBJ1-5, with unresolved D. V lost 2 bases to trimming and J lost 0 bases, with 5 bases between them. The CDR3 has 14 amino acids. CDR1 is MNHEY, CDR2 SMNVEV, per germline (reference sequence). The CDR3 sequence: CASSLRDSNQPQHF. CDR3 DNA sequence: TGTGCCAGCAGTTTAAGGGATAGCAATCAGCCCCAGCATTTT.

This clone turned up a few times. The chain joins TRBV7-9 to TRBJ2-7; tentative D call: TRBD2 (6 bases). Germline CDR1 is SEHNR and CDR2 is FQNEAQ (reference sequence). The V end lost 1 base, the J end lost 0 bases, and 16 bases lay between the germline ends. The CDR3 runs 17 residues. The CDR3 DNA follows: TGTGCCAGCAGCTTAGATGCGGAGGGACCGAGCTCCTACGAGCAGTACTTC. Amino acids: CASSLDAEGPSSYEQYF.

This rearrangement joins TRBV15 to TRBJ2-1, with 9 bases identical to TRBD1. Per the germline V gene, CDR1 is LNHNV and CDR2 is YYDKDF (reference sequence). The CDR3 runs to 15 residues. V lost 4 bases to trimming and J lost 6 bases; unmatched junction nucleotides: 7. CDR3: CATSTPDRGGNEQFF. The DNA for the CDR3 is TGTGCCACCAGCACCCCAGACAGGGGGGGCAATGAGCAGTTCTTC.

This clone was seen only once. The CDR3 coding sequence is TGTGCCAGCAGTGAGCCGGCGGCAAGCACAGATACGCAGTATTTT. Translating gives CASSEPAASTDTQYF. The rearrangement links TRBV6-1 to TRBJ2-3; D unresolved. This CDR3 comprises 15 residues. Germline values: CDR1 MNHNS, CDR2 SASEGT. V was cut by 3 bases and J by 0 bases, with 10 bases left in between.

The genes are TRBV19 and TRBJ2-1; D is ambiguous. The V and J ends lost 3 bases and 9 bases respectively, with 15 bases between them. The CDR3 sequence is 14 residues long. Germline values: CDR1 LNHDA, CDR2 SQIVND (reference sequence). The CDR3 here is CASSIPSRYGEQFF. CDR3 nucleotide sequence: TGTGCCAGTAGTATCCCTTCTCGTTATGGTGAGCAGTTCTTC.

The rearrangement joins TRBV21-1 to TRBJ2-7; TRBD2 is the table's D call and was not checked against the DNA. TRBV21-1 has pseudogene status. This CDR3 comprises 23 residues. The CDR3: CASSRPGGTVGLAGGHCSYEQYF. As DNA, the CDR3 is TGTGCCAGCAGCAGACCAGGCGGGACAGTAGGACTAGCGGGAGGTCACTGCTCCTACGAGCAGTACTTC.